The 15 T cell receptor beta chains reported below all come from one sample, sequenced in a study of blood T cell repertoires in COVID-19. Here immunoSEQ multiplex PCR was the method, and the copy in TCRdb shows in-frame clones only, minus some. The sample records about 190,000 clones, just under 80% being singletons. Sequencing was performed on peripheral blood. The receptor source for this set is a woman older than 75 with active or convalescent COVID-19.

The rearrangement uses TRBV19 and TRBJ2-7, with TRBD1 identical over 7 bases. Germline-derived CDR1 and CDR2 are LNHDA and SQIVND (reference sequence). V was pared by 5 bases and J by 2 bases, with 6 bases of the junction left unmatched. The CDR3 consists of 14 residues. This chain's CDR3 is CASSPAGGPYEQYF. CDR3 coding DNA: TGTGCCAGTAGTCCGGCAGGGGGTCCCTACGAGCAGTACTTC.

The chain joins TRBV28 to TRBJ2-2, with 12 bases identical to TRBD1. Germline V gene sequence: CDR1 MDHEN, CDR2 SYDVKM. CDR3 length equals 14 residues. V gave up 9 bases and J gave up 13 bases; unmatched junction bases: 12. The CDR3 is CASQPGQGARRLFF. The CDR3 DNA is TGTGCCAGTCAACCGGGACAGGGGGCCAGAAGGCTGTTTTTT.

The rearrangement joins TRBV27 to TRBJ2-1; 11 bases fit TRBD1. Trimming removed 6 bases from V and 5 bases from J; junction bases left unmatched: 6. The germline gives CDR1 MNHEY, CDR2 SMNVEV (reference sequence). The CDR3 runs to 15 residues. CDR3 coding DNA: TGTGCCAGCAGAAATGGACAGGGGGCTAACAATGAGCAGTTCTTC. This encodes CASRNGQGANNEQFF.

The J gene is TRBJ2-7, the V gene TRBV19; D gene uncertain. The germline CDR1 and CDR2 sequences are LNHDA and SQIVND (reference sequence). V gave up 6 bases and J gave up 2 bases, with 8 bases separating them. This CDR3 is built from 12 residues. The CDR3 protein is CASRGEAYEQYF. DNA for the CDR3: TGTGCCAGTAGAGGTGAGGCCTACGAGCAGTACTTC.

CDR3 sequence (DNA): TGTGCCAGCAGCTTAGGGGTTGGCAGGGGGCGCCGGCTAGAAAAACTGTTTTTT. The encoded protein is CASSLGVGRGRRLEKLFF. The chain couples TRBV7-9 to TRBJ1-4, with 8 positions matching TRBD1. CDR3 size: 18 residues. Trimming took 1 base from V and 8 from J; bases not matched to a gene: 15. The V gene's germline CDR1 is SEHNR and CDR2 FQNEAQ (reference sequence).

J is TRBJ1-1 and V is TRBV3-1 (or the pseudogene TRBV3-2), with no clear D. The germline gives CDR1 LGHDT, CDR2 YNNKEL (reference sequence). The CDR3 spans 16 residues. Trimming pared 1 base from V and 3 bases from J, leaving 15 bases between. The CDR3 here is CASSQAGGYRDTEAFF. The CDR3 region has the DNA TGTGCCAGCAGCCAAGCGGGTGGGTACCGGGACACTGAAGCTTTCTTT.

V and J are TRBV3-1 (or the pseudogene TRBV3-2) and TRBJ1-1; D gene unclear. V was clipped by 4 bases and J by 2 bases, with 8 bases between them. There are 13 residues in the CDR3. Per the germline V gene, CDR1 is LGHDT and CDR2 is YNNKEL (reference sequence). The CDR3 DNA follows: TGTGCCAGCAGCCCGGACTATAACACTGAAGCTTTCTTT. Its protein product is CASSPDYNTEAFF.

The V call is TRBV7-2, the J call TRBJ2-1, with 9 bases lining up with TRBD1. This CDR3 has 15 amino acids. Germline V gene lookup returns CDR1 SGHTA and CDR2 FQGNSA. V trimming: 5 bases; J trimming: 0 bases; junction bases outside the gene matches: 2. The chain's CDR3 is CASSADRGSYNEQFF. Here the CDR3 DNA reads TGTGCCAGCAGCGCGGACAGGGGCTCCTACAATGAGCAGTTCTTC.

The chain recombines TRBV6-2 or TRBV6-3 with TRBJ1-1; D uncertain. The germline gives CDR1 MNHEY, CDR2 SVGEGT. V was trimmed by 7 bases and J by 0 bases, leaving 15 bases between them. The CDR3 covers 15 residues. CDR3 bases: TGTGCCAGCATCCCCCCTAACAGTCTGAACACTGAAGCTTTCTTT. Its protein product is CASIPPNSLNTEAFF.

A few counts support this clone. The CDR3 is CATSGKNQPQHF. The CDR3 DNA is TGTGCCACTTCAGGCAAAAATCAGCCCCAGCATTTT. The V and J genes are TRBV7-9 and TRBJ1-5; D is undetermined. Germline CDR1 SEHNR, CDR2 FQNEAQ (reference sequence). V dropped 10 bases and J dropped 4 bases, with 11 bases sitting between them. The CDR3 runs 12 residues.

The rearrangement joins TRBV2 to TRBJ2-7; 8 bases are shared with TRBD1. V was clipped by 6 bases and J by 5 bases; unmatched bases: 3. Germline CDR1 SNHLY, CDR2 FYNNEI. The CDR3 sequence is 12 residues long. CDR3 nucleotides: TGTGCCAGCAGGGACAGGGTTGACGAGCAGTACTTC. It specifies CASRDRVDEQYF.

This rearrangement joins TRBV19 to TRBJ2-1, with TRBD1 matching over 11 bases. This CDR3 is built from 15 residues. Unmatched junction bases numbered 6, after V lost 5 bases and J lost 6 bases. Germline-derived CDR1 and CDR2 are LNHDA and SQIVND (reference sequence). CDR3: CASSRGQGAFNEQFF. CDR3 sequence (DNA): TGTGCCAGTAGTCGAGGACAGGGGGCTTTCAATGAGCAGTTCTTC.

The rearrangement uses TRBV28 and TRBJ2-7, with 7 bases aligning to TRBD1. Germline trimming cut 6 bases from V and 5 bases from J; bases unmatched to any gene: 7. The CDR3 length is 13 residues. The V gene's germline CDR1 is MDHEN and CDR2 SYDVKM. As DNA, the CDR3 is TGTGCCAGCAGAAAGCAGACAGGGAACGAGCAGTACTTC. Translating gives CASRKQTGNEQYF.

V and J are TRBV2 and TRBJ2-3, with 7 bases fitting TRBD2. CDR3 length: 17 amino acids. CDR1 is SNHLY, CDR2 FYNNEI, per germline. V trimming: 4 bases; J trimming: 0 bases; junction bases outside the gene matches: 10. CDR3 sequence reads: CASSGLAQPPSTDTQYF. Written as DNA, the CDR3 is TGTGCCAGCAGTGGACTAGCCCAACCGCCAAGCACAGATACGCAGTATTTT. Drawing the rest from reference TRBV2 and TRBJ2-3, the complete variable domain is EPEVTQTPSHQVTQMGQEVILRCVPISNHLYFYWYRQILGQKVEFLVSFYNNEISEKSEIFDDQFSVERPDGSNFTLKIRSTKLEDSAMYFCASSGLAQPPSTDTQYFGPGTRLTVL.

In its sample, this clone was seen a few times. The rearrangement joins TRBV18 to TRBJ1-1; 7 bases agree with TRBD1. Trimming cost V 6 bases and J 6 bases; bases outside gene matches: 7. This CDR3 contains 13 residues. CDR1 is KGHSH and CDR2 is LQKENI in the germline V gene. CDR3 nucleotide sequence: TGTGCCAGCTCGGGATACAGGGGCGCTGAAGCTTTCTTT. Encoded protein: CASSGYRGAEAFF. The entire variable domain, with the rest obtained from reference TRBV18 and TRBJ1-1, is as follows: NAGVMQNPRHLVRRRGQEARLRCSPMKGHSHVYWYRQLPEEGLKFMVYLQKENIIDESGMPKERFSAEFPKEGPSILRIQQVVRGDSAAYFCASSGYRGAEAFFGQGTRLTVV.